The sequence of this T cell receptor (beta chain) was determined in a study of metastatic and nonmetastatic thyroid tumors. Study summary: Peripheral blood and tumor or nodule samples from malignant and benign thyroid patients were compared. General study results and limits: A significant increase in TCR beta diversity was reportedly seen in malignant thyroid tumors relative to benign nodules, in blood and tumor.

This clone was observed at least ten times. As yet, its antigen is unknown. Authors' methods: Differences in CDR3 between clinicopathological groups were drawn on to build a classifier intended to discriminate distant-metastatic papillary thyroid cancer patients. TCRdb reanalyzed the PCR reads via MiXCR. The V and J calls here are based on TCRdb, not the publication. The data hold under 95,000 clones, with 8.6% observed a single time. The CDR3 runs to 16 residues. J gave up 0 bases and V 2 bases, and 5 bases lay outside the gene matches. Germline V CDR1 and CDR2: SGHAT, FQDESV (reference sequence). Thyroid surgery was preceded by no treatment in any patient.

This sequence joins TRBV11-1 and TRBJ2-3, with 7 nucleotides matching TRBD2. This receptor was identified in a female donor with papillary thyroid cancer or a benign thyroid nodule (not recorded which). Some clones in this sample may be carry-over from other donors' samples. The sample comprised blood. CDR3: CASSLRGGGSTDTQYF. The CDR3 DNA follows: TGTGCCAGCAGCTTAAGAGGCGGGGGAAGCACAGATACGCAGTATTTT.